This T cell receptor beta chain was observed in a study of T cells in Graves' hyperthyroidism and ophthalmopathy. Turning to the study itself: Peripheral blood was collected at initial diagnosis, before any treatment.

RNA transcripts yielded amplified TCR beta CDR3 regions. Initially, a first-round RT-PCR of the TCR CDR3 employed the HTBI primer set. One entry per CDR3 protein results from TCRdb running MiXCR on the multiplex PCR reads. The sample has roughly 290,000 distinct CDR3 sequences; about 17% are singletons. Criteria for exclusion of patients were uncontrolled infection, other autoimmune disease, pregnancy or lactation. Orbital computed tomography and thyroid ultrasound, together with serum TRAb and thyroxine and clinical symptoms, were used for diagnoses. Cells are PBMCs isolated from around 9.4 ml of fresh blood. V lost 0 bases to trimming and J lost 11 bases; unmatched junction nucleotides: 10. Germline V gives CDR1 SGHRS, CDR2 YFSETQ. The CDR3 has 15 amino acids. This clonotype has ten or more counts.

The gene calls are TRBV5-1 and TRBJ1-1, with 10 bases matching TRBD1. The origin of this receptor is a woman in her fifties or sixties with Graves' ophthalmopathy. The specimen was blood. The CDR3 loop reads CASSLASGQGLEAFF. The CDR3 region has the DNA TGCGCCAGCAGCTTGGCGTCGGGACAGGGGCTTGAGGCTTTCTTT. Full variable domain (rest looked up from reference TRBV5-1 and TRBJ1-1): KAGVTQTPRYLIKTRGQQVTLSCSPISGHRSVSWYQQTPGQGLQFLFEYFSETQRNKGNFPGRFSGRQFSNSRSEMNVSTLELGDSALYLCASSLASGQGLEAFFGQGTRLTVV.